Each of the 8 T cell receptor beta chains below was sequenced from the same sample in a study of chemoradiotherapy in HPV16-positive cancers. The protocol was immunoSEQ multiplex PCR, while the TCRdb copy is restricted to in-frame clones and leaves out a portion. The sample carries 2,500 to 3,500 clones, around 77% recorded once. Sampling was performed from a patient who underwent chemoradiotherapy. Source of these receptors: a human donor with HPV-associated anogenital cancer.

The chain couples TRBV14 to TRBJ2-3; D call uncertain. CDR3 length: 14 amino acids. Germline CDR1 is SGHDN and CDR2 is FVKESK. V lost 4 bases to trimming and J lost 0 bases, with 8 bases between them. The CDR3 DNA is TGTGCCAGCAGCCGCAGCCTAAGCACAGATACGCAGTATTTT. It specifies CASSRSLSTDTQYF.

The V gene is TRBV14, the J gene TRBJ2-5, with TRBD2 matching 9 bases. Germline V gene data show CDR1 as SGHDN and CDR2 as FVKESK. This CDR3 has 16 amino acids. Trimming took 0 bases from V and 6 from J; bases not matched to a gene: 8. CDR3 in DNA: TGTGCCAGCAGCCAAGAGGGAGGACTAGCGAGGCAGACCCAGTACTTC. The encoded protein is CASSQEGGLARQTQYF.

This chain uses TRBV5-6 with TRBJ1-2; D ambiguous. V was shortened by 0 bases and J by 4 bases, with 19 bases between the two germline ends. The CDR3 extends over 17 amino acids. In germline, CDR1 is SGHDT, CDR2 YYEEEE. The CDR3 coding sequence is TGTGCCAGCAGCTTGGCCCGGGCACACGAGGAAGTCTATGGCTACACCTTC. This sequence encodes CASSLARAHEEVYGYTF.

This clone was found once. The chain couples TRBV28 to TRBJ2-6; no clear D. CDR3 length: 12 residues. With 8 bases removed from V and 12 bases from J, the gap between germline ends came to 14 bases. The germline V gene has CDR1 MDHEN and CDR2 SYDVKM. DNA for the CDR3: TGTGCCAGCGCACGGACGACCGCCGTCCTGACTTTC. This sequence encodes CASARTTAVLTF.

This chain uses TRBV7-8 with TRBJ2-2, with D possibly being TRBD1 or TRBD2 (5 bases each). V lost 3 bases and J 3 bases, leaving 11 bases between the germline ends. Germline CDR1 is SGHVS and CDR2 is FQNEAQ. CDR3 size: 15 residues. CDR3 protein: CASSFFLGDTGELFF. The DNA for the CDR3 is TGTGCCAGCAGCTTCTTTCTGGGGGACACCGGGGAGCTGTTTTTT.

The rearrangement joins TRBV5-1 to TRBJ2-3; perhaps TRBD2 as D (6 bases). The CDR3 runs 14 residues. Germline V lookup: CDR1 SGHRS, CDR2 YFSETQ. V was pared by 4 bases and J by 3 bases, with 12 bases between. The CDR3 DNA follows: TGCGCCAGCAGCCCCGGGGGTAGGACAGATACGCAGTATTTT. It codes for CASSPGGRTDTQYF.

CDR3 bases: TGTGCCAGCAGCCCAAAGACAGGGGTAGGGTCCTACGAGCAGTACTTC. It translates to CASSPKTGVGSYEQYF. The chain links TRBV7-9 to TRBJ2-7; 8 nucleotides match TRBD1. This CDR3 is 16 amino acids long. V trimming: 5 bases; J trimming: 1 base; junction bases outside the gene matches: 10. The germline gives CDR1 SEHNR, CDR2 FQNEAQ (reference sequence).

This chain links TRBV9 with TRBJ1-1; 11 nucleotides match TRBD1. The CDR3 is 15 residues long. Trimming removed 4 bases from V and 5 bases from J; junction bases left unmatched: 7. CDR1 and CDR2 from the germline V gene are SGDLS and YYNGEE. The CDR3 DNA reads as TGTGCCAGCAGCTACTCCGGGACAGGGGGGACTGAAGCTTTCTTT. Its translation is CASSYSGTGGTEAFF.